Listed below are T cell receptor beta chains from one sample, sequenced in a study of T cell responses to AZD1222 COVID-19 vaccine. This table comes from immunoSEQ multiplex PCR, and its TCRdb copy is limited to in-frame clones, with some not included. Of about 64,000 clones listed, 90% to 95% are singletons. The sample was peripheral blood, taken 28 days after the second dose of the MenACWY control vaccine. The receptors come from an adult who received the MenACWY meningococcal vaccine as a control. Both conserved end residues are part of each CDR3. A D gene is named only where the DNA matches it firmly. Not all rows give a size; the values are once, few, many and, for expanded clones, a class.

>14|NA|NA|TRBJ1-1|TRBV4-1
CASSDLRSGAEAFF
TGCGCCAGCAGCGATCTCCGATCCGGGGCTGAAGCTTTCTTT
>13|NA|NA|TRBJ1-4|TRBV12-3/TRBV12-4
CASTSPATEKLFF
TGTGCCAGCACTTCTCCGGCGACCGAAAAACTGTTTTTT
>14|NA|NA|TRBJ1-1|TRBV7-9
CASSFGSLGTEAFF
TGTGCCAGCAGCTTCGGGAGCTTGGGGACTGAAGCTTTCTTT
>14|NA|NA|TRBJ1-6|TRBV2
CASTESSYNSPLHF
TGTGCCAGCACTGAGAGCTCCTATAATTCACCCCTCCACTTT
>12|NA|TRBD1|TRBJ1-1|TRBV5-5
CASSHDRAKAFF
TGTGCCAGCAGTCACGACAGGGCGAAAGCTTTCTTT
>14|NA|TRBD2|TRBJ2-1|TRBV19
CASIGTSENNEQFF
TGTGCCAGTATCGGGACTAGCGAGAACAATGAGCAGTTCTTC
>14|NA|NA|TRBJ1-5|TRBV10-1
CASTSGLWGLPQHF
TGCGCCAGCACTTCCGGTCTTTGGGGGCTTCCCCAGCATTTT
>16|NA|NA|TRBJ1-1|TRBV28
CASSLVAGNGWGEAFF
TGTGCCAGCAGTTTGGTGGCGGGGAACGGGTGGGGTGAAGCTTTCTTT
>10|NA|NA|TRBJ1-1|TRBV30
CAWSRGAAFF
TGTGCCTGGAGTCGGGGGGCAGCTTTCTTT
>14|once|NA|TRBJ2-4|TRBV10-2
CASSEAGFKNIQYF
TGCGCCAGCAGTGAGGCAGGTTTCAAAAACATTCAGTACTTC
>15|NA|NA|TRBJ1-2|TRBV3-1/TRBV3-2
CASSPSPGEGYGYTF
TGTGCCAGCAGCCCATCTCCGGGAGAGGGGTATGGCTACACCTTC
>11|NA|NA|TRBJ2-1|TRBV28
CASTWRNEQFF
TGTGCCAGCACATGGCGCAATGAGCAGTTCTTC
>17|NA|TRBD1|TRBJ2-3|TRBV9
CASSVIQGARGTDTQYF
TGTGCCAGCAGCGTCATACAGGGGGCGCGTGGCACAGATACGCAGTATTTT
>15|once|TRBD2|TRBJ2-1|TRBV7-3
CASSATSGSYNEQFF
TGTGCCAGCAGCGCAACTAGCGGGAGCTACAATGAGCAGTTCTTC
>15|few|TRBD1|TRBJ1-2|TRBV5-5
CASSFYGTETYGYTF
TGTGCCAGCAGCTTTTACGGGACAGAGACTTATGGCTACACCTTC
>14|NA|TRBD1|TRBJ2-7|TRBV25-1
CARIGQGPCYEQYF
TGTGCCCGAATAGGACAGGGACCTTGCTACGAGCAGTACTTC
>14|NA|NA|TRBJ1-1|TRBV6-5
CASSYSGGSGEAFF
TGTGCCAGCAGTTACTCGGGGGGAAGTGGTGAAGCTTTCTTT
>12|NA|TRBD1|TRBJ1-2|TRBV18
CASSPAGGDYTF
TGTGCCAGCTCCCCGGCAGGGGGGGACTACACCTTC
>13|once|NA|TRBJ2-1|TRBV5-1
CASRIRENNEQFF
TGCGCCAGCCGTATCCGGGAGAACAATGAGCAGTTCTTC
>15|NA|NA|TRBJ2-7|TRBV27
CASSLSPREAYEQYF
TGTGCCAGCAGTTTATCGCCCAGGGAAGCCTACGAGCAGTACTTC
>13|NA|NA|TRBJ1-2|TRBV28
CASSLRTGPGYTF
TGTGCCAGCAGTCTAAGGACCGGACCGGGCTACACCTTC
>16|NA|NA|TRBJ2-2|TRBV3-1/TRBV3-2
CASSRAGGQNTGELFF
TGTGCCAGCAGCCGAGCTGGGGGGCAGAACACCGGGGAGCTGTTTTTT
>9|NA|NA|TRBJ2-7|TRBV3-1/TRBV3-2
CATIYEQYF
TGTGCCACTATCTACGAGCAGTACTTC
>12|NA|NA|TRBJ2-7|TRBV5-6
CASSSATPEQYF
TGTGCCAGCAGCTCGGCGACCCCCGAGCAGTACTTC
>15|NA|TRBD2|TRBJ2-1|TRBV14
CASSPLAGGGNEQFF
TGTGCCAGCAGCCCGCTAGCGGGAGGAGGTAATGAGCAGTTCTTC
>12|NA|NA|TRBJ1-2|TRBV3-1/TRBV3-2
CASSQDDSLYTF
TGTGCCAGCAGCCAAGATGACAGCCTCTACACCTTC
>14|NA|NA|TRBJ1-2|TRBV7-9
CASFPPGNSYGYTF
TGTGCCAGCTTCCCCCCGGGGAATTCTTATGGCTACACCTTC
>15|NA|NA|TRBJ1-2|TRBV10-3
CAITSWQAGDYGYTF
TGTGCCATCACGTCTTGGCAGGCGGGAGACTATGGCTACACCTTC
>14|NA|NA|TRBJ2-1|TRBV15
CATSRRLELDEQFF
TGTGCCACCAGCAGACGACTAGAATTAGATGAGCAGTTCTTC
>16|NA|TRBD2|TRBJ2-1|TRBV4-3
CASSQDLSSGANEQFF
TGCGCCAGCAGCCAAGATCTGTCTAGCGGGGCCAATGAGCAGTTCTTC
>11|NA|NA|TRBJ2-7|TRBV11-2
CASGGPYKQYF
TGTGCCAGCGGGGGACCCTACAAGCAGTACTTC
>13|NA|NA|TRBJ2-7|TRBV6-6
CAMALGSSYEQYF
TGTGCCATGGCCCTAGGTTCCTCCTACGAGCAGTACTTC
>20|NA|TRBD2|TRBJ2-7|TRBV19
CASSPLTSGRANVPLYEQYF
TGTGCCAGTAGTCCGTTAACTAGCGGGAGGGCGAACGTTCCCCTCTACGAGCAGTACTTC
>14|NA|NA|TRBJ1-3|TRBV28
CASSGSISGNTIYF
TGTGCCAGTTCGGGAAGCATCTCTGGAAACACCATATATTTT
>17|NA|NA|TRBJ1-5|TRBV7-8
CASSSIDWEGDYQPQHF
TGTGCCAGCAGCTCCATAGATTGGGAGGGAGATTATCAGCCCCAGCATTTT
>16|NA|TRBD1|TRBJ2-2|TRBV24-1
CATSETGTANTGELFF
TGTGCCACCAGTGAGACCGGGACAGCGAACACCGGGGAGCTGTTTTTT
>11|NA|TRBD1|TRBJ1-2|TRBV12-3/TRBV12-4
CASSLDRAYTF
TGTGCCAGCAGTCTTGACAGGGCCTACACCTTC